This record looks at one T cell receptor (beta chain) sequence and its context. The antigen is unknown. Sequenced by immunoSEQ multiplex PCR; TCRdb stores in-frame clones only, minus some. The table shows tens of thousands of clones, with 91% occurring only once. This entry is derived from a study of graft-versus-host responses after intestinal transplantation. Study information: The whole recipient group had anti-thymocyte globulin induction followed by tacrolimus and steroids for around 3 years. Study results and limitations: High graft-versus-host to host-versus-graft clonal ratios were seen in allografts of patients with graft-donor T cell macrochimerism. With peak circulating GvH clone levels came an association with early post-transplant HvG declines. There were GvH clones found in recipient marrow, and some of them appeared first in ileum or blood.

Trimming at V came to 6 bases and at J to 7 bases, leaving 7 bases not matched to a gene. Germline-derived CDR1 and CDR2 are SGHVS and FQNEAQ. The CDR3 extends over 14 amino acids. The source of this sequence is a human patient who received an intestinal transplant, so some T cells may come from the graft donor. Specimen: PBMCs, collected around 43 weeks after intestinal transplant. The J gene is TRBJ1-4, the V gene TRBV7-8, with 8 bases that match TRBD1. The CDR3 sequence is CASSGDRLTEKLFF. CDR3 DNA: TGTGCCAGCAGTGGGGACAGGCTGACTGAAAAACTGTTTTTT.